The 26 T cell receptor beta chains below come from one sample, sequenced in a study of blood T cell repertoires in COVID-19. Data came from immunoSEQ multiplex PCR; TCRdb stores just in-frame clones and leaves some out. The table includes some 320,000 clones, around 85% detected once. The specimen was PBMCs or T cells enriched from blood (not recorded which). The receptor set was obtained from a woman aged 25-40 years who had been exposed to COVID-19.

The chain employs TRBV19 and TRBJ1-5, with a weak D call TRBD1 (6 bases). Germline loops: CDR1 LNHDA, CDR2 SQIVND (reference sequence). Trimming took 7 bases from V and 3 from J, leaving 13 bases between them. This CDR3 is 14 amino acids long. In nucleotides, the CDR3 is TGTGCCAGTAATTGGGGGCAGGTCAATCAGCCCCAGCATTTT. Translation gives CASNWGQVNQPQHF.

The V call is TRBV28, the J call TRBJ2-5, with D maybe TRBD2 (7 bases). Per the germline V gene, CDR1 is MDHEN and CDR2 is SYDVKM. Trimming took off 4 bases at V and 4 bases at J, with 13 bases between the two ends. The CDR3 is 14 amino acids. The CDR3 sequence: CASSSGGARETQYF. CDR3 bases: TGTGCCAGCAGTTCTGGGGGGGCACGAGAGACCCAGTACTTC.

In regard to this clone: At the DNA level, this CDR3 is encoded by other sequences in the same sample as well. CDR3 sequence: CAWSPRGNQPQHF. The CDR3, as DNA: TGTGCCTGGAGTCCCCGGGGCAATCAGCCCCAGCATTTT. The chain joins TRBV30 to TRBJ1-5; D is unresolved. The CDR3 extends over 13 amino acids. Trimming took off 2 bases at V and 2 bases at J, with 7 bases between the two ends. CDR1 GTSNPN and CDR2 SVGIG come from the germline V gene (reference sequence).

The genes are TRBV5-8 and TRBJ1-4, with 10 bases fitting TRBD1. V shed 3 bases and J 4 bases; nucleotides not matched to a gene: 6. CDR1 and CDR2 from the germline V gene are SGHTS and YDEGEE. The CDR3 is 16 amino acids. CDR3 amino acids: CASSSWTGGVNEKLFF. The CDR3, as DNA: TGTGCCAGCAGCTCCTGGACAGGGGGTGTTAATGAAAAACTGTTTTTT. Together with reference TRBV5-8 and TRBJ1-4, the CDR3 gives the full variable domain: EAGVTQSPTHLIKTRGQQATLRCSPISGHTSVYWYQQALGLGLQFLLWYDEGEERNRGNFPPRFSGRQFPNYSSELNVNALELEDSALYLCASSSWTGGVNEKLFFGSGTQLSVL.

The chain joins TRBV4-3 to TRBJ1-2; D is unclear. There are 14 residues in the CDR3. Germline CDR1 is LGHNA and CDR2 is YSLEER. V lost 3 bases, J lost 7 bases, and 15 bases lay in between. The CDR3 bases are TGCGCCAGCAGCCAGGAAGGAGGTTCGGGTGGCTACACCTTC. It encodes CASSQEGGSGGYTF.

The J gene is TRBJ1-1, the V gene TRBV25-1; the D gene is possibly TRBD1 (5 bases). The germline V gene has CDR1 MGHDK and CDR2 SYGVNS. V lost 7 bases to trimming and J lost 0 bases, with 9 bases between them. This CDR3 spans 13 amino acids. The chain's CDR3 is CASTGQMNTEAFF. DNA for the CDR3: TGTGCCAGCACAGGACAAATGAACACTGAAGCTTTCTTT.

The CDR3 here is CASSHDSSYNEQFF. DNA for the CDR3: TGTGCCAGCAGCCACGACAGCTCCTACAATGAGCAGTTCTTC. The chain has TRBV11-3 and TRBJ2-1; TRBD1 is a possible D gene (5 bases). V lost 5 bases to trimming and J lost 0 bases, with 8 bases between them. The CDR3 runs to 14 residues. CDR1 is SGHNT and CDR2 is YENEEA in the germline V gene.

V usage is TRBV9 and J usage is TRBJ1-2, with 8 bases matching TRBD1. The CDR3 extends over 15 amino acids. The V gene's germline CDR1 is SGDLS and CDR2 YYNGEE. Unmatched junction bases numbered 8, after V lost 3 bases and J lost 4 bases. The CDR3 DNA is TGTGCCAGCAGCGGGGACAGGCAAGTCCTCTATGGCTACACCTTC. Protein product: CASSGDRQVLYGYTF.

The chain employs TRBV4-2 and TRBJ2-1; 12 bases map to TRBD2. From germline, CDR1 is LGHNA and CDR2 YNFKEQ. The CDR3 is made up of 16 amino acids. V dropped 0 bases and J dropped 5; count of bases not matched to a gene: 2. The CDR3 region has the DNA TGTGCCAGCAGCCAAGAGACTAGCGGGAGCCACAATGAGCAGTTCTTC. This sequence encodes CASSQETSGSHNEQFF.

V and J are TRBV28 and TRBJ1-4; 7 positions match TRBD1. Losses at the gene ends were 8 bases for V and 4 bases for J; bases not matched to a gene: 4. The CDR3 loop spans 13 amino acids. Per the germline V gene, CDR1 is MDHEN and CDR2 is SYDVKM. The CDR3 sequence: CASFQGVNEKLFF. CDR3 nucleotides: TGTGCCAGCTTTCAGGGGGTTAATGAAAAACTGTTTTTT.

This rearrangement joins TRBV30 to TRBJ1-4; 9 bases match TRBD1. Germline V gives CDR1 GTSNPN, CDR2 SVGIG (reference sequence). The CDR3 length is 13 residues. Losses at the gene ends were 0 bases for V and 7 bases for J; bases not matched to a gene: 0. The DNA of the CDR3 is TGTGCCTGGAGTGTACAGGGGGCTGAAAAACTGTTTTTT. Translation: CAWSVQGAEKLFF. Using reference TRBV30 and TRBJ1-4 for the parts outside the CDR3, the full variable domain is SQTIHQWPATLVQPVGSPLSLECTVEGTSNPNLYWYRQAAGRGLQLLFYSVGIGQISSEVPQNLSASRPQDRQFILSSKKLLLSDSGFYLCAWSVQGAEKLFFGSGTQLSVL.

The chain has TRBV19 and TRBJ2-7; 8 positions agree with TRBD1. V shed 4 bases, J shed 2 bases, and the junction held 7 bases outside the gene matches. The CDR3 runs to 15 residues. CDR1 is LNHDA, CDR2 SQIVND, per germline (reference sequence). The CDR3 sequence: CASSNQGARPYEQYF. The DNA of the CDR3 is TGTGCCAGTAGTAACCAGGGGGCGAGGCCCTACGAGCAGTACTTC.

The rearrangement joins TRBV24-1 to TRBJ2-7; possible D gene TRBD1, 6 bases. CDR3 size: 13 residues. V shed 9 bases and J shed 5 bases, with 16 bases lying between them. Germline CDR1 reads KGHDR; CDR2 reads SFDVKD. CDR3 residues: CATADDPGDEQYF. CDR3 bases: TGTGCCACCGCCGACGACCCAGGGGACGAGCAGTACTTC.

The CDR3 DNA reads TGTGCCAGCAGCTTTATGTCCTCTGGCCATCAGCCCCAGCATTTT. It encodes CASSFMSSGHQPQHF. This chain connects TRBV5-6 to TRBJ1-5; D uncertain. V dropped 2 bases and J dropped 5 bases, with 14 bases sitting between them. Germline V CDR1 and CDR2: SGHDT, YYEEEE. The CDR3 covers 15 residues.

The rearrangement uses TRBV4-3 and TRBJ1-5; D not resolved. CDR1 and CDR2 from the germline V gene are LGHNA and YSLEER. V lost 0 bases, J lost 1 base, and 13 bases lay in between. The CDR3 length is 17 residues. This chain's CDR3 is CASSQESGKGSNQPQHF. CDR3 coding DNA: TGCGCCAGCAGCCAAGAATCGGGGAAGGGAAGCAATCAGCCCCAGCATTTT.

The CDR3 loop is CAWSVPGSIAKNIQYF. The CDR3 DNA sequence: TGTGCCTGGAGTGTACCCGGGAGTATCGCCAAAAACATTCAGTACTTC. The chain joins TRBV30 to TRBJ2-4; a possible D gene is TRBD2 (6 bases). CDR1 is GTSNPN, CDR2 SVGIG, per germline (reference sequence). V was pared by 0 bases and J by 1 base, with 13 bases between. The CDR3 sequence is 16 residues long.

The rearrangement joins TRBV7-8 to TRBJ2-7; perhaps TRBD2 as D (6 bases). From germline, CDR1 is SGHVS and CDR2 FQNEAQ. The V and J ends lost 6 bases and 0 bases respectively, with 18 bases between them. The CDR3 has 16 amino acids. The CDR3 DNA reads TGTGCCAGCAGTTCTACTAGCTCCTCCAGCTCCTACGAGCAGTACTTC. Translation gives CASSSTSSSSSYEQYF.

CDR3 amino acids: CASSFRGNEKLFF. The CDR3 nucleotides are TGTGCCAGCAGTTTCAGGGGGAATGAAAAACTGTTTTTT. The rearrangement uses TRBV28 and TRBJ1-4; TRBD1 agrees at 7 bases. The CDR3 contains 13 residues. Looked up from germline, CDR1 is MDHEN and CDR2 is SYDVKM. V lost 3 bases, J lost 5 bases, and 0 bases stayed unmatched. Full variable domain (outside the CDR3, taken from reference TRBV28 and TRBJ1-4): DVKVTQSSRYLVKRTGEKVFLECVQDMDHENMFWYRQDPGLGLRLIYFSYDVKMKEKGDIPEGYSVSREKKERFSLILESASTNQTSMYLCASSFRGNEKLFFGSGTQLSVL.

V and J are TRBV14 and TRBJ2-3, with TRBD2 matching over 10 bases. Looked up from germline, CDR1 is SGHDN and CDR2 is FVKESK. This CDR3 comprises 18 residues. V was clipped by 0 bases and J by 3 bases; unmatched bases: 9. The CDR3 bases are TGTGCCAGCAGCCAAGATTGGCGAGCGGGGGGGGTAACAGATACGCAGTATTTT. This translates into CASSQDWRAGGVTDTQYF.

J is TRBJ1-1 and V is TRBV9, with D hard to call. The CDR3 length is 16 residues. CDR1 and CDR2 (germline): SGDLS, YYNGEE. Trimming stripped 4 bases from V and 1 base from J, with 17 bases between. CDR3 in DNA: TGTGCCAGCAGCCCCTGGGCCTTTCAAACGAACACTGAAGCTTTCTTT. Protein sequence: CASSPWAFQTNTEAFF.

The V and J genes are TRBV6-2 or TRBV6-3 and TRBJ1-5; 9 positions match TRBD1. Germline values: CDR1 MNHEY, CDR2 SVGEGT. CDR3 length equals 16 residues. The junction had 10 bases not matched to a gene; V was cut back by 4 bases and J by 6 bases. The CDR3 here is CASSSGPGQGRQPQHF. The CDR3 DNA follows: TGTGCCAGCAGTTCCGGACCTGGACAGGGGCGTCAGCCCCAGCATTTT.

The chain is built from TRBV10-3 and TRBJ2-2; weak D call: TRBD1 (5 bases). The CDR3 consists of 15 residues. The V and J ends lost 3 bases and 2 bases respectively, with 10 bases between them. CDR1 and CDR2 (germline): ENHRY, SYGVKD. In nucleotides, the CDR3 is TGTGCCATCAGTGAACCCCAGGGAAACACCGGGGAGCTGTTTTTT. This gives the protein CAISEPQGNTGELFF.

The V gene is TRBV5-1, the J gene TRBJ2-2, with a possible D match to TRBD1 (6 bases). CDR1 and CDR2 from the germline V gene are SGHRS and YFSETQ. The CDR3 is 13 residues long. The germline V and J ends were trimmed by 4 bases and 8 bases, with 12 bases remaining between them. In DNA form, the CDR3 reads TGCGCCAGCAGCCGAACAGGGAGTGGGGAGCTGTTTTTT. It encodes CASSRTGSGELFF. Complete variable domain (other parts from reference TRBV5-1 and TRBJ2-2): KAGVTQTPRYLIKTRGQQVTLSCSPISGHRSVSWYQQTPGQGLQFLFEYFSETQRNKGNFPGRFSGRQFSNSRSEMNVSTLELGDSALYLCASSRTGSGELFFGEGSRLTVL.

This chain connects TRBV5-6 to TRBJ1-2; unclear D gene. Trimming took 0 bases from V and 6 from J, leaving 9 bases between them. The CDR3 covers 13 residues. Per germline, CDR1 SGHDT and CDR2 YYEEEE. The CDR3 region has the DNA TGTGCCAGCAGCTTGGGGCGGGGTGATGGCTACACCTTC. Amino acid sequence: CASSLGRGDGYTF.

V gene TRBV19 combines with J gene TRBJ2-3, with TRBD2 matching over 13 bases. Germline lookup yields CDR1 LNHDA and CDR2 SQIVND (reference sequence). CDR3 length: 15 residues. Trimming took 8 bases from V and 2 from J; bases not matched to a gene: 4. The CDR3 here is CASATSGRSTDTQYF. CDR3 sequence (DNA): TGTGCCAGTGCGACTAGCGGGAGGTCCACAGATACGCAGTATTTT.

The V gene is TRBV5-6, the J gene TRBJ1-2; 9 bases agree with TRBD1. Unmatched junction bases numbered 7, after V lost 8 bases and J lost 5 bases. The CDR3 covers 13 residues. The germline gives CDR1 SGHDT, CDR2 YYEEEE. CDR3: CASDPGTGYGYTF. The CDR3 DNA sequence: TGTGCCAGTGACCCCGGGACAGGGTATGGCTACACCTTC.